Listed below are T cell receptor beta chains from one sample, sequenced in a study of blood T cell repertoires in COVID-19. Repertoires were generated with immunoSEQ multiplex PCR, while TCRdb's copy carries only in-frame clones and drops some. The data show 150,000 or so clones, about 86% seen once. Sequencing was carried out using peripheral blood. Source of these receptors: a man aged 45-65 years with active or convalescent COVID-19. Each CDR3 is given with its conserved first and last residue. The D gene is left open where the match is weak. Size values are once, few and many counts, or a class for expanded clones, and some rows have none.

D gene: TRBD1; clone size: once; J gene: TRBJ2-5; V gene: TRBV27; CDR3 DNA: TGTGCCAGCGGGGGACAGGGAAGAGAGACCCAGTACTTC; CDR3 protein: CASGGQGRETQYF
D gene: NA; clone size: NA; J gene: TRBJ1-2; V gene: TRBV5-1; CDR3 DNA: TGCGCCAGCAGCATCGGGACAAACTATGGCTACACCTTC; CDR3 protein: CASSIGTNYGYTF
D gene: NA; clone size: NA; J gene: TRBJ1-3; V gene: TRBV5-1; CDR3 DNA: TGCGCCAGCAGCTTGGTAGAAACTGGAAACACCATATATTTT; CDR3 protein: CASSLVETGNTIYF
D gene: TRBD1; clone size: NA; J gene: TRBJ1-5; V gene: TRBV19; CDR3 DNA: TGTGCCAGTAGACCCTCGGCAGGGGGCGGCAATCAGCCCCAGCATTTT; CDR3 protein: CASRPSAGGGNQPQHF
D gene: NA; clone size: NA; J gene: TRBJ1-1; V gene: TRBV5-6; CDR3 DNA: TGTGCCAGCAGCTTCTGGACAGTGTACAATGAAGCTTTCTTT; CDR3 protein: CASSFWTVYNEAFF
D gene: TRBD1; clone size: NA; J gene: TRBJ1-1; V gene: TRBV7-3; CDR3 DNA: TGTGCCAGCAGCTTAACGGTCCGGGACAGCACTGAAGCTTTCTTT; CDR3 protein: CASSLTVRDSTEAFF
D gene: NA; clone size: NA; J gene: TRBJ1-6; V gene: TRBV6-4; CDR3 DNA: TGTGCCAGCAGTGATCCGGGATTATCACCCCTCCACTTT; CDR3 protein: CASSDPGLSPLHF
D gene: NA; clone size: NA; J gene: TRBJ1-1; V gene: TRBV5-4; CDR3 DNA: TGTGCCAGCAGTTCCTCGGGGGGAAGGACTGAAGCTTTCTTT; CDR3 protein: CASSSSGGRTEAFF
D gene: TRBD1; clone size: NA; J gene: TRBJ1-6; V gene: TRBV14; CDR3 DNA: TGTGCCAGCAGTATTGACAGGGGGAGTTCACCCCTCCACTTT; CDR3 protein: CASSIDRGSSPLHF
D gene: TRBD2; clone size: NA; J gene: TRBJ2-1; V gene: TRBV11-3; CDR3 DNA: TGTGCCAGCAGCTTAGTCTTTCTCGGGAGGGGTAATGAGCAGTTCTTC; CDR3 protein: CASSLVFLGRGNEQFF
D gene: NA; clone size: NA; J gene: TRBJ1-2; V gene: TRBV12-3/TRBV12-4; CDR3 DNA: TGTGCCAGCAGTCCCCAGGGATACTATGGCTACACCTTC; CDR3 protein: CASSPQGYYGYTF
D gene: TRBD1; clone size: NA; J gene: TRBJ2-3; V gene: TRBV13; CDR3 DNA: TGTGCCAGCAGCTTAGGCTCCCAGGGGGTGACAGATACGCAGTATTTT; CDR3 protein: CASSLGSQGVTDTQYF
D gene: NA; clone size: NA; J gene: TRBJ2-7; V gene: TRBV5-6; CDR3 DNA: TGTGCCAGCAGCACTACATCCCCAGCCTACGAGCAGTACTTC; CDR3 protein: CASSTTSPAYEQYF
D gene: TRBD2; clone size: NA; J gene: TRBJ2-3; V gene: TRBV4-1; CDR3 DNA: TGCGCCAGCAGCCAAGATCCCGGGACTAGCGGGAGTTATCCAGATACGCAGTATTTT; CDR3 protein: CASSQDPGTSGSYPDTQYF
D gene: TRBD1; clone size: NA; J gene: TRBJ1-4; V gene: TRBV7-2; CDR3 DNA: TGTGCCAGCAGCCTACGTAGGACAGGGGGTAATGAAAAACTGTTTTTT; CDR3 protein: CASSLRRTGGNEKLFF
D gene: TRBD1; clone size: NA; J gene: TRBJ1-5; V gene: TRBV2; CDR3 DNA: TGTGCCAGCAGTGAAGGCGGGACAGTTAGCAATCAGCCCCAGCATTTT; CDR3 protein: CASSEGGTVSNQPQHF